This TCR beta chain derives from a study of CD8+ T cells in alopecia areata. Overall study results and limits: TCR sharing across patients was less clear than in mice, possibly HLA-related.

Extracted RNA was reverse transcribed, and the resulting cDNA served as sequencing template. Some clones are missing from TCRdb's copy, which holds only in-frame ones; the method was immunoSEQ multiplex PCR. Of about 140,000 clones listed, roughly 53% are singletons. Germline values: CDR1 GTSNPN, CDR2 SVGIG (reference sequence). The CDR3 is 12 residues long. V lost 2 bases and J lost 7, with 12 bases in between. In regard to this clone: The target antigen is unknown.

The sample was CD4+ T cells sorted from blood, taken at week 0. The rearrangement uses TRBV30 and TRBJ2-7, with a weak D call TRBD1 (5 bases). The clonotype comes from a human donor with alopecia areata. This CDR3 is CAWSRQGLEQYF. Written as DNA, the CDR3 is TGTGCCTGGAGTCGGCAGGGATTGGAGCAGTACTTC.